The clone carrying this T cell receptor (beta chain) was seen ten or more times. What it binds is not known. TCR beta CDR3 regions were amplified from RNA transcripts. First-round RT-PCR targeting the TCR CDR3 was performed with the HTBI primer set. TCRdb reanalysed the multiplex PCR reads using MiXCR and keeps one entry per CDR3 protein. The sample carries about 350,000 distinct CDR3 sequences, 15% to 20% recorded once. The germline gives CDR1 SGHTA, CDR2 FQGNSA. This CDR3 is built from 15 residues. With 1 base removed from V and 0 bases from J, the gap between germline ends came to 10 bases. These data are taken from a study of T cells in Graves' hyperthyroidism and ophthalmopathy. Findings of the study overall: Blood shared most expanded thyroid clonotypes above 0.001. Ophthalmopathy got predicted by the model a median about six months before its onset.

Clinical Activity Scores of at least 3, NOSPECS grades of at least 4 and durations under 3 months characterized ophthalmopathy patients. Exclusion followed for patients with uncontrolled infection, other autoimmune disease, pregnancy or lactation. This clonotype originated in a woman aged 40 to 50 with Graves' ophthalmopathy. The specimen sequenced was blood. The chain combines TRBV7-2 with TRBJ2-7, with D perhaps given as TRBD1 or TRBD2 (5 bases each). CDR3 sequence: CASSLVRDLSYEQYF. CDR3 nucleotide sequence: TGTGCCAGCAGCTTAGTCAGGGACCTCTCCTACGAGCAGTACTTC.